These T cell receptor beta chains were read from a single sample in a study of identical twins. TCRdb reprocessed the 5' RACE reads with MiXCR, giving one entry per CDR3 protein. Here the sample spans 500,000 to 650,000 distinct CDR3 sequences, just over 7% being singletons. Another study also made use of these data, one on yellow fever vaccine responses in identical twins.

The sequencing input was PBMCs. These receptors originate from a young woman in good health. The CDR3 runs from the conserved cysteine through the conserved F or W. Each record gives: J gene, V gene, clone size, D gene, CDR3 protein, CDR3 DNA. The D gene is left open where the match is weak. Not all rows give a size; the values are once, few, many and, for expanded clones, a class.

j_gene: TRBJ2-1
v_gene: TRBV4-1
abundance: many
d_gene: TRBD2
CDR3aa: CASSRGVFDNEQFF
CDR3nt: TGCGCCAGCAGTCGGGGGGTATTCGACAATGAGCAGTTCTTC

j_gene: TRBJ2-7
v_gene: TRBV19
abundance: .
d_gene: TRBD2
CDR3aa: CASSSGTQQYF
CDR3nt: TGTGCCAGCTCTAGCGGGACGCAGCAGTACTTC

j_gene: TRBJ2-1
v_gene: TRBV10-2
abundance: .
d_gene: .
CDR3aa: CASTTQVAYNEQFF
CDR3nt: TGCGCCAGCACGACACAAGTGGCCTACAATGAGCAGTTCTTC

j_gene: TRBJ1-2
v_gene: TRBV29-1
abundance: few
d_gene: TRBD1
CDR3aa: CSVTGEGDYGYTF
CDR3nt: TGCAGCGTTACAGGGGAGGGGGACTATGGCTACACCTTC

j_gene: TRBJ2-2
v_gene: TRBV29-1
abundance: .
d_gene: .
CDR3aa: CSVDWQNTGELFF
CDR3nt: TGCAGCGTTGATTGGCAAAACACCGGGGAGCTGTTTTTT

j_gene: TRBJ2-5
v_gene: TRBV7-7
abundance: few
d_gene: .
CDR3aa: CASTKGGIEKTQYF
CDR3nt: TGTGCCAGCACCAAGGGGGGCATCGAGAAGACCCAGTACTTC

j_gene: TRBJ1-2
v_gene: TRBV20-1
abundance: many
d_gene: TRBD1
CDR3aa: CSARGIPFDRASYGYTF
CDR3nt: TGCAGTGCTAGAGGCATCCCCTTCGACAGGGCGAGTTATGGCTACACCTTC

j_gene: TRBJ2-1
v_gene: TRBV7-8
abundance: .
d_gene: TRBD2
CDR3aa: CASSSLGLAGVSEQFF
CDR3nt: TGTGCCAGCAGCTCCCTCGGACTAGCGGGAGTTAGTGAGCAGTTCTTC

j_gene: TRBJ2-2
v_gene: TRBV20-1
abundance: .
d_gene: TRBD2
CDR3aa: CSAFPAGGNTGELFF
CDR3nt: TGCAGTGCTTTCCCAGCGGGGGGCAACACCGGGGAGCTGTTTTTT

j_gene: TRBJ2-1
v_gene: TRBV18
abundance: many
d_gene: .
CDR3aa: CASSPPSGPEQFF
CDR3nt: TGTGCCAGCTCACCACCGAGCGGGCCCGAGCAGTTCTTC

j_gene: TRBJ2-1
v_gene: TRBV12-3/TRBV12-4
abundance: .
d_gene: .
CDR3aa: CASSLSSGFSNEQFF
CDR3nt: TGTGCCAGCAGTTTGTCCAGCGGGTTCTCCAATGAGCAGTTCTTC

j_gene: TRBJ2-3
v_gene: TRBV6-5
abundance: few
d_gene: TRBD2
CDR3aa: CASSYAQREKTDTQYF
CDR3nt: TGTGCCAGCAGTTACGCCCAGCGGGAAAAGACAGATACGCAGTATTTT